Described below is a single TCR beta chain sequence and its context. Germline CDR1 and CDR2: SGHTA and FQGTGA. The CDR3 is made up of 15 amino acids. The germline V and J ends were trimmed by 5 bases and 3 bases, with 17 bases remaining between them. The entry originates in a study of blood T cell repertoires in COVID-19. Study-wide context: PBMCs, B-cell-depleted T cells, or T cells were the source of the cDNA or gDNA that made up the material.

TCRdb keeps only in-frame clones here, not all; method: immunoSEQ multiplex PCR. The sample shows about 240,000 clones, approximately 86% of them seen only once. The receptor comes from a woman between 65 and 79 years old with active or convalescent COVID-19. Material: peripheral blood. This chain links TRBV7-3 with TRBJ2-7, with D possibly matching TRBD1 (6 bases). CDR3 loop: CASSLTGPPVYEQYF. CDR3 sequence (DNA): TGTGCCAGCAGCCTTACAGGGCCCCCGGTCTACGAGCAGTACTTC.